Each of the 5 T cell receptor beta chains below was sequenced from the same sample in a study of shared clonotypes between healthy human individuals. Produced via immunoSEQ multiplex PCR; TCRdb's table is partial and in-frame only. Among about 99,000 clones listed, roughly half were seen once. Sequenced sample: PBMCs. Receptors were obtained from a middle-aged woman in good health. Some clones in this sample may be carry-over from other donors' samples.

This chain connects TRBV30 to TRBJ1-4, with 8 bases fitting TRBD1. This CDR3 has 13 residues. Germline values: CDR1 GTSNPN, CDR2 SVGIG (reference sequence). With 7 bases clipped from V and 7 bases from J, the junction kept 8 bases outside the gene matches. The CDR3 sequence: CASQQGVVEKLFF. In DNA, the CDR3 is TGTGCCTCTCAACAGGGGGTTGTTGAAAAACTGTTTTTT.

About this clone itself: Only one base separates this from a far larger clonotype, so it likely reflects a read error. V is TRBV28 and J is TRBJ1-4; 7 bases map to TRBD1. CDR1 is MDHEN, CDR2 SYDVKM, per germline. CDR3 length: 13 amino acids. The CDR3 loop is CASRTGTNEKLSF. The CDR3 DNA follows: TGTGCCAGCCGGACAGGCACTAATGAAAAACTGTCTTTT. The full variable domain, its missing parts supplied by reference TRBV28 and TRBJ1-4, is DVKVTQSSRYLVKRTGEKVFLECVQDMDHENMFWYRQDPGLGLRLIYFSYDVKMKEKGDIPEGYSVSREKKERFSLILESASTNQTSMYLCASRTGTNEKLSFGSGTQLSVL.

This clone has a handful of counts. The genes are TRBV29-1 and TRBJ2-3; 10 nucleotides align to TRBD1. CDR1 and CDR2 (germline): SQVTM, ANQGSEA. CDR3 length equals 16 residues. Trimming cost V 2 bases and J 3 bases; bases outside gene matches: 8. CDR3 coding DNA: TGCAGCGTTGAATCCCTAGGACAGGGGGGAACAGATACGCAGTATTTT. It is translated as CSVESLGQGGTDTQYF.

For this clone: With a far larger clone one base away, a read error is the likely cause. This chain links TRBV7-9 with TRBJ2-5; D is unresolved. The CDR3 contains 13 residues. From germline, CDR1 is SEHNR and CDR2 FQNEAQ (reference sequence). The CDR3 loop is CASSLYSGETRYF. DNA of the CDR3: TGTGCCAGCAGCTTATATAGTGGAGAGACCCGGTACTTC.

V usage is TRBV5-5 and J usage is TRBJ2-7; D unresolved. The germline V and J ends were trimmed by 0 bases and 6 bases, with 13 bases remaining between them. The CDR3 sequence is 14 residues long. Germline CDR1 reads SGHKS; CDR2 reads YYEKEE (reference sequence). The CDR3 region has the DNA TGTGCCAGCAGCTTGGGGCAATGGAAGGGCGAGCAGTACTTC. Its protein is CASSLGQWKGEQYF.